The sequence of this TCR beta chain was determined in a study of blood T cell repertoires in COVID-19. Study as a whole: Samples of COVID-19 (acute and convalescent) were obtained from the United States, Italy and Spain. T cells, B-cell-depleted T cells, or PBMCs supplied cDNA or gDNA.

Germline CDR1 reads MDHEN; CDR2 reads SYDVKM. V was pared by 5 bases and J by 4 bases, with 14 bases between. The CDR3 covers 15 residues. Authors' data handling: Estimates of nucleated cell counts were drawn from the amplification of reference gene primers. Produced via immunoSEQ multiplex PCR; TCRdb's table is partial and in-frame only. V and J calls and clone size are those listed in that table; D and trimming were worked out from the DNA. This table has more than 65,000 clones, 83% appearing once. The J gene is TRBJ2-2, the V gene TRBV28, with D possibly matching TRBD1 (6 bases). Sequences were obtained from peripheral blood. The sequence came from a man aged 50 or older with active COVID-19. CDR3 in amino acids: CASSQQGSGTGELFF. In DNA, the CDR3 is TGTGCCAGCAGTCAACAGGGATCGGGCACCGGGGAGCTGTTTTTT.